This T cell receptor beta chain was documented in a study of cytomegalovirus exposure and HLA in healthy donors. As for this clone: Its antigen is undetermined.

General study points: TCR beta V segments were, for the most part, productive about 87% or about 30% of the time in an earlier analysis. The only immune exposure information that was available was CMV serostatus. The study recorded 160 or so TCR beta chains that were cytomegalovirus-associated.

13 Jbeta primers and 60 Vbeta primers were used for the PCR. Sequencing used immunoSEQ multiplex PCR; TCRdb keeps in-frame clones, though not all of them. This table holds fewer than 250,000 clones, about four fifths found once. The CDR3 covers 15 residues. The germline V gene has CDR1 MDHEN and CDR2 SYDVKM. V was pared by 2 bases and J by 4 bases, with 7 bases of the junction left unmatched. The source material was PBMCs. This receptor was obtained from a man between 35 and 55 years old in good health and CMV-seropositive. The J gene is TRBJ2-7, the V gene TRBV28; TRBD2 agrees at 8 bases. CDR3 nucleotide sequence: TGTGCCAGCAGTTTAGCGGGAGGCAACGGATACGAGCAGTACTTC. Its protein is CASSLAGGNGYEQYF.